These 8 T cell receptor beta chains share one sample of origin, sequenced in a study of blood T cell repertoires in COVID-19. Method: immunoSEQ multiplex PCR; TCRdb's copy keeps in-frame clones and lacks some. The sample carries fewer than 350,000 clones, about 86% recorded once. Sequencing was performed on peripheral blood. These receptors came from a woman between 65 and 79 years old with COVID-19, enrolled during active disease.

The chain uses TRBV27 and TRBJ2-5; 9 bases align to TRBD1. In germline, CDR1 is MNHEY, CDR2 SMNVEV (reference sequence). The CDR3 contains 14 residues. J was trimmed by 4 bases and V by 6 bases; bases with no gene match: 6. CDR3 residues: CASRQGQGRETQYF. The CDR3 nucleotides are TGTGCCAGCAGACAGGGACAGGGAAGAGAGACCCAGTACTTC.

The chain carries TRBV7-2 and TRBJ2-7; 10 positions match TRBD1. CDR1 SGHTA and CDR2 FQGNSA come from the germline V gene. The length of the CDR3 is 15 residues. The junction had 7 bases not matched to a gene; V was cut back by 4 bases and J by 4 bases. Here the CDR3 reads CASSWSTGGGYEQYF. The CDR3, as DNA: TGTGCCAGCAGCTGGTCGACAGGGGGCGGGTACGAGCAGTACTTC.

The chain is built from TRBV7-9 and TRBJ1-1; D is perhaps TRBD1 (5 bases). The germline V and J ends were trimmed by 2 bases and 6 bases, with 13 bases remaining between them. CDR1 SEHNR and CDR2 FQNEAQ come from the germline V gene (reference sequence). The CDR3 spans 14 residues. DNA for the CDR3: TGTGCCAGCAGCTTAATTGGAGGGGCCGCTGAAGCTTTCTTT. Translation gives CASSLIGGAAEAFF.

The chain recombines TRBV18 with TRBJ1-4, with 7 bases identical to TRBD1. In germline, CDR1 is KGHSH, CDR2 LQKENI. CDR3 size: 13 residues. Trimming took 6 bases from V and 7 from J; bases not matched to a gene: 5. The CDR3 bases are TGTGCCAGCTCGACCGACAGGGCTGAAAAACTGTTTTTT. Its translation: CASSTDRAEKLFF.

The chain carries TRBV5-8 and TRBJ2-7; D is uncertain. The CDR3 loop spans 12 amino acids. The germline V and J ends were trimmed by 5 bases and 4 bases, with 10 bases remaining between them. From germline, CDR1 is SGHTS and CDR2 YDEGEE. The CDR3 nucleotides are TGTGCCAGCAGGAGGTTCCGGTACGAGCAGTACTTC. Translating it yields CASRRFRYEQYF.

This chain links TRBV5-1 with TRBJ2-2; 8 nucleotides align to TRBD2. This CDR3 is 16 amino acids long. The germline gives CDR1 SGHRS, CDR2 YFSETQ. V lost 7 bases to trimming and J lost 6 bases; unmatched junction nucleotides: 14. In DNA form, the CDR3 reads TGCGCCAGCCGGGCGGGGGGCTCTGTTCTTTCCGGGGAGCTGTTTTTT. This encodes CASRAGGSVLSGELFF.

This clone showed up just a few times. The chain employs TRBV2 and TRBJ1-5; possible D gene TRBD1, 6 bases. CDR1 and CDR2 from the germline V gene are SNHLY and FYNNEI. The V gene lost 6 bases and the J gene lost 6 bases, with 15 bases spanning the gap. The CDR3 is 14 amino acids. CDR3 in amino acids: CASSQGVGGQPQHF. In nucleotides, the CDR3 is TGTGCCAGCAGCCAAGGGGTAGGGGGTCAGCCCCAGCATTTT.

This clone is a singleton in its sample. V gene TRBV19 combines with J gene TRBJ1-1; D might be TRBD1 (5 bases). V lost 5 bases, J lost 0 bases, and 13 bases lay in between. CDR1 is LNHDA, CDR2 SQIVND, per germline (reference sequence). The CDR3 runs 15 residues. The CDR3 loop is CASSPLQVMNTEAFF. CDR3 nucleotides: TGTGCCAGTAGTCCCCTACAGGTCATGAACACTGAAGCTTTCTTT.